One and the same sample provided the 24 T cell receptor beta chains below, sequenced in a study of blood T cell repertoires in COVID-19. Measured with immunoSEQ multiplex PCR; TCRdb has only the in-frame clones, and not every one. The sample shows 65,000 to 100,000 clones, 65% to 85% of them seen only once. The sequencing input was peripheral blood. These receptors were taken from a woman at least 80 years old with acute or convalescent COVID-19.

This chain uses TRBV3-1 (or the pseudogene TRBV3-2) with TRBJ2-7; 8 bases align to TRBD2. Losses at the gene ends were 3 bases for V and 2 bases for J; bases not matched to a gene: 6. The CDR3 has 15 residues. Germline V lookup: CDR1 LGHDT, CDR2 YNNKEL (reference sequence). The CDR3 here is CASSHVIAGTYEQYF. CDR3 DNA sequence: TGTGCCAGCAGCCACGTAATAGCGGGGACCTACGAGCAGTACTTC.

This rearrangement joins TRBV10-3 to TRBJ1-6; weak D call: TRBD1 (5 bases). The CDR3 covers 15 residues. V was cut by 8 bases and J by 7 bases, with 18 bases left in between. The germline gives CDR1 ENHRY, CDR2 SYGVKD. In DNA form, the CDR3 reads TGTGCCATCCAGGCCGGTGACAGAAAAAATTCACCCCTCCACTTT. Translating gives CAIQAGDRKNSPLHF.

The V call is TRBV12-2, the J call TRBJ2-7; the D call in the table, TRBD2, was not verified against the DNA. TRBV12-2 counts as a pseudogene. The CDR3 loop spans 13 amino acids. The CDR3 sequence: CASLGLAVYEQYF. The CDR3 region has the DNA TGTGCAAGCCTCGGGCTAGCGGTATACGAGCAGTACTTC.

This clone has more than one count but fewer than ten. The CDR3 is CAWNRGTYEQYF. The CDR3 nucleotides are TGTGCCTGGAACCGGGGGACCTACGAGCAGTACTTC. The chain links TRBV30 to TRBJ2-7, with D perhaps TRBD2 (6 bases). V lost 4 bases and J 2 bases, leaving 9 bases between the germline ends. The CDR3 totals 12 residues. From germline, CDR1 is GTSNPN and CDR2 SVGIG (reference sequence).

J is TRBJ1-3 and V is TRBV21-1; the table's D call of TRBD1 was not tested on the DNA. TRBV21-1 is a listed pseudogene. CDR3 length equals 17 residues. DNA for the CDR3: TGTGCCAGCAGCACCACTACCATAAGGACAGGGCGAAACACCATATATTTT. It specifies CASSTTTIRTGRNTIYF.

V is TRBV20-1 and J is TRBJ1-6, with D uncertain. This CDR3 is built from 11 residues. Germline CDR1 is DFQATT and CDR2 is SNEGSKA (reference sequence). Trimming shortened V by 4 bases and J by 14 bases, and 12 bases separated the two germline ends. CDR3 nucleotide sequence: TGCAGTGCTAAACCCCTAGCCACCCTCCACTTT. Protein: CSAKPLATLHF.

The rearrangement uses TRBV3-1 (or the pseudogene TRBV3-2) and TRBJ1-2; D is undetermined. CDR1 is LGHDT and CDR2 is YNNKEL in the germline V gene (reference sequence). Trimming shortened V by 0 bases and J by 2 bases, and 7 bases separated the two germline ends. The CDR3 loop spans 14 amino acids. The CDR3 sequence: CASSQDTGNYGYTF. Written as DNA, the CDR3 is TGTGCCAGCAGCCAAGATACGGGAAACTATGGCTACACCTTC.

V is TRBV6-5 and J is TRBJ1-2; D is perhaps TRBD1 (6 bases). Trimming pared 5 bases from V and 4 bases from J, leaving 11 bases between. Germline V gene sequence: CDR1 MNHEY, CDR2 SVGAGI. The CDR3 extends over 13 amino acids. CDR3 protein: CASSQQGRYGYTF. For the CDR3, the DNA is TGTGCCAGCAGTCAACAGGGCCGCTATGGCTACACCTTC.

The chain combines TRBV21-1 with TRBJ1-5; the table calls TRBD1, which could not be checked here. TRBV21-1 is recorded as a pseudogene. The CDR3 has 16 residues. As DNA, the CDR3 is TGTGCCAGCAGCAAAGCTCCGGACAGTGCAAATCTGCCCCAGCATTTT. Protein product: CASSKAPDSANLPQHF.

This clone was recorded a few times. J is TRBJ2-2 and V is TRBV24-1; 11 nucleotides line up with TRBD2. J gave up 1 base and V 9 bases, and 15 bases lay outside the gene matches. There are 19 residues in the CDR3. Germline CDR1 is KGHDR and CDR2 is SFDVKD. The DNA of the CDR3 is TGTGCCACCTCCAGGACCTCGTCCGGACTAGCGGGGAACACCGGGGAGCTGTTTTTT. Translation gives CATSRTSSGLAGNTGELFF.

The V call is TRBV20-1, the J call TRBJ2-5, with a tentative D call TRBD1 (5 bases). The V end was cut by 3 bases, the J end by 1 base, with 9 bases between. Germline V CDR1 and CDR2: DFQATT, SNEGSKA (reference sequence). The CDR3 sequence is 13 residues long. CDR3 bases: TGCAGTGCTAGTACAGGCCCCCAAGAGACCCAGTACTTC. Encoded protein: CSASTGPQETQYF.

The CDR3 nucleotides read TGCGCCAGCAGCCAAGCTCGAGGACAGCAGCATTCACCCCTCCACTTT. This codes for CASSQARGQQHSPLHF. V usage is TRBV4-1 and J usage is TRBJ1-6, with D maybe TRBD1 (6 bases). The CDR3 has 16 amino acids. With 1 base removed from V and 8 bases from J, the gap between germline ends came to 15 bases. Germline V lookup: CDR1 MGHRA, CDR2 YSYEKL.

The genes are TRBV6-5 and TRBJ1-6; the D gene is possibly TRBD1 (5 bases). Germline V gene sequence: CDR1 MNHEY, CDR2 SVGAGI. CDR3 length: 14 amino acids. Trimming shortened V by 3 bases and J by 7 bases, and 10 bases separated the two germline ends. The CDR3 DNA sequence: TGTGCCAGCAGTTATGGGGGGGACAATTCACCCCTCCACTTT. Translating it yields CASSYGGDNSPLHF.

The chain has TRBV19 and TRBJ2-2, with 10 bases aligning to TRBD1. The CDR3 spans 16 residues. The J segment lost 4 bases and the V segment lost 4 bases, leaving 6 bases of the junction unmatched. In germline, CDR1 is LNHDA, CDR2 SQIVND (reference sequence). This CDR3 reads CASSSRTGGTTGELFF. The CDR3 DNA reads TGTGCCAGTAGTAGTAGGACAGGGGGTACCACCGGGGAGCTGTTTTTT.

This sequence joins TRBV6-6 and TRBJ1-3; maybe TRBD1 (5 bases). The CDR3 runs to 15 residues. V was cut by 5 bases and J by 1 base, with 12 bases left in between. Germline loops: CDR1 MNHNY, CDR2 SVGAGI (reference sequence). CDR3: CASSPQGVSGNTIYF. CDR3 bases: TGTGCCAGCAGTCCGCAAGGGGTTTCTGGAAACACCATATATTTT.

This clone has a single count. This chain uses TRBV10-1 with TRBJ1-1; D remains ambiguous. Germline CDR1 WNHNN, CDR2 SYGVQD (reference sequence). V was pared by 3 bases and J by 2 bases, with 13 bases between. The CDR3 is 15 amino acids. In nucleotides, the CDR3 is TGCGCCAGCAGTGAAATAGCCTCCCGAAACACTGAAGCTTTCTTT. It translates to CASSEIASRNTEAFF.

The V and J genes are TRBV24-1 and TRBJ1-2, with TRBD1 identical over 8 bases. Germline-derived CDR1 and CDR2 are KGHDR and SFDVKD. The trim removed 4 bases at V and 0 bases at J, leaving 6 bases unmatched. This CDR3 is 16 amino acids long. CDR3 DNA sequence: TGTGCCACCAGTGAGCCGGACAGGGTGACTAACTATGGCTACACCTTC. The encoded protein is CATSEPDRVTNYGYTF.

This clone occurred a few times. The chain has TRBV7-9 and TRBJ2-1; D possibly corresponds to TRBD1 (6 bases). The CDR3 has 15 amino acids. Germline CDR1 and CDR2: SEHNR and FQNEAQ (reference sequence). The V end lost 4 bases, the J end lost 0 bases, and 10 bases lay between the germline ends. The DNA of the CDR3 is TGTGCCAGCAGCTCTGGACAGAGCTCCTACAATGAGCAGTTCTTC. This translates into CASSSGQSSYNEQFF.

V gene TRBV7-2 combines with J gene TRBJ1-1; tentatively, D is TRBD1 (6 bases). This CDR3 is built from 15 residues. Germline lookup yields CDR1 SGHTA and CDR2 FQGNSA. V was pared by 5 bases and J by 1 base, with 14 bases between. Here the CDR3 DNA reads TGTGCCAGCAGCCCATGGGACACGACGAACACTGAAGCTTTCTTT. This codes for CASSPWDTTNTEAFF.

The CDR3 coding sequence is TGTGCCACCAGTGGCACAGGGCCCATGAACACTGAAGCTTTCTTT. Residues: CATSGTGPMNTEAFF. The chain recombines TRBV24-1 with TRBJ1-1, with TRBD1 as a possible D gene (6 bases). Germline V gene sequence: CDR1 KGHDR, CDR2 SFDVKD. The germline V and J ends were trimmed by 5 bases and 0 bases, with 12 bases remaining between them. This CDR3 is 15 amino acids long.

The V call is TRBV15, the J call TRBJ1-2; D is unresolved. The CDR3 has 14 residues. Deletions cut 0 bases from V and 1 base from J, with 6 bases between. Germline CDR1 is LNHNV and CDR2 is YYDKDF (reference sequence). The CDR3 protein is CATSREQFNYGYTF. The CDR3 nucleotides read TGTGCCACCAGCAGAGAACAGTTTAACTATGGCTACACCTTC.

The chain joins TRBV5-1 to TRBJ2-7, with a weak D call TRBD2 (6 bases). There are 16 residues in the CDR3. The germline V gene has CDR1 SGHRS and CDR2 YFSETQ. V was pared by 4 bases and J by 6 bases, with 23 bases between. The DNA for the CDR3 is TGCGCCAGCAGCACCGAATGGGGGTGGGAGGAGGGCGAGCAGTACTTC. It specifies CASSTEWGWEEGEQYF.

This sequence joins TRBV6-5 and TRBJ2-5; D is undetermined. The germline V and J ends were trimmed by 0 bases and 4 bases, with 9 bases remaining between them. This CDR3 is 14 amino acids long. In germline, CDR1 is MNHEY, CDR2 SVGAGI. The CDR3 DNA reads TGTGCCAGCAGTTACTCGTTACCCGGAGAGACCCAGTACTTC. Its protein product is CASSYSLPGETQYF.

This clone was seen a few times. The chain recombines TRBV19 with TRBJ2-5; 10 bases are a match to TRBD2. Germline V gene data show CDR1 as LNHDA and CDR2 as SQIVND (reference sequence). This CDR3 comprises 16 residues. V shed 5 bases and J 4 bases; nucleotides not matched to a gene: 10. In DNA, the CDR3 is TGTGCCAGTAGTCCTTTCAGCGGGGGGGCAGGAGAGACCCAGTACTTC. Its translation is CASSPFSGGAGETQYF. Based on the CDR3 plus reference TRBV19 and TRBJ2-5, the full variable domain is DGGITQSPKYLFRKEGQNVTLSCEQNLNHDAMYWYRQDPGQGLRLIYYSQIVNDFQKGDIAEGYSVSREKKESFPLTVTSAQKNPTAFYLCASSPFSGGAGETQYFGPGTRLLVL.